This T cell receptor (beta chain) stems from a study of T cell responses to AZD1222 COVID-19 vaccine. Study results and caveats: The sample set comprised mostly white British donors with more females, and clonal diversity was possibly underestimated.

This clone has a handful of counts. Its specificity is unknown. With 5 bases clipped from V and 8 bases from J, the junction kept 8 bases outside the gene matches. Germline-derived CDR1 and CDR2 are MNHEY and SVGAGI. The CDR3 is 15 residues long. Using immunoSEQ multiplex PCR, the repertoire was profiled, and TCRdb retains in-frame clones only, with some absent. The sample lists 130,000 or so clones, 86% occurring once. Sequencing was performed on peripheral blood, taken 28 days after the second AZD1222 dose. This clonotype originated in an adult who received the AZD1222 COVID-19 vaccine. The chain uses TRBV6-5 and TRBJ1-4; 10 bases align to TRBD1. The CDR3 region is CASSTRTGGDEKLFF. CDR3 nucleotide sequence: TGTGCCAGCAGTACACGGACAGGGGGGGACGAAAAACTGTTTTTT.